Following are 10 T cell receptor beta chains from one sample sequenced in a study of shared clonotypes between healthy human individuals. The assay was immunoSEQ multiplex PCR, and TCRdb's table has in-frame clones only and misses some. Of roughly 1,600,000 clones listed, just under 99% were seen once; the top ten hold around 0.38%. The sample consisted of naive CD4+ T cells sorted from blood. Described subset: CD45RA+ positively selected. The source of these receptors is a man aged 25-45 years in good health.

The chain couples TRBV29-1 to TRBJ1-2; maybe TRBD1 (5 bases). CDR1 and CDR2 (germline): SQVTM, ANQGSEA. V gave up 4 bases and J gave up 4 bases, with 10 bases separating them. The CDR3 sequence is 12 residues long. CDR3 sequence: CSVAMQGYGYTF. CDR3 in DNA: TGCAGCGTTGCAATGCAGGGCTATGGCTACACCTTC.

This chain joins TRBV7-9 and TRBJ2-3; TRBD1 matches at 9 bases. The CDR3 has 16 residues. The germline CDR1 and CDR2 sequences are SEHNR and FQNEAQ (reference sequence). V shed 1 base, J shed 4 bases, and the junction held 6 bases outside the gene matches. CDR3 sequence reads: CASSLEGTGGADTQYF. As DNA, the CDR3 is TGTGCCAGCAGCTTAGAGGGCACAGGGGGCGCAGATACGCAGTATTTT.

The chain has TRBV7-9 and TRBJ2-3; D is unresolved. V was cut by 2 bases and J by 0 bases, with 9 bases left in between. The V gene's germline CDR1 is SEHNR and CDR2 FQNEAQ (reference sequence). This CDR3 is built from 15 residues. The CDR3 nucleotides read TGTGCCAGCAGCTTACCCCCGGGCAGCACAGATACGCAGTATTTT. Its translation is CASSLPPGSTDTQYF.

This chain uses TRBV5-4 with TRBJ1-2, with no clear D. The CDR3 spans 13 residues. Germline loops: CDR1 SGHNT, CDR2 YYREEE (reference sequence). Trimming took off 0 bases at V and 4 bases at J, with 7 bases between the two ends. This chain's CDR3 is CASSLDSSYGYTF. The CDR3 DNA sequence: TGTGCCAGCAGCTTGGACAGTTCCTATGGCTACACCTTC. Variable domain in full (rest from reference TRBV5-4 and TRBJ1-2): ETGVTQSPTHLIKTRGQQVTLRCSSQSGHNTVSWYQQALGQGPQFIFQYYREEENGRGNFPPRFSGLQFPNYSSELNVNALELDDSALYLCASSLDSSYGYTFGSGTRLTVV.

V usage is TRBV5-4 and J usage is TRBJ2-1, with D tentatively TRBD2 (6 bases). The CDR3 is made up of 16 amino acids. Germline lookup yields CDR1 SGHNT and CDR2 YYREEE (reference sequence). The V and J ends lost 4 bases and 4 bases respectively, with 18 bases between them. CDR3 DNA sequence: TGTGCCAGCAGCCCCGTTGGGTCGGGAGTGTACAATGAGCAGTTCTTC. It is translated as CASSPVGSGVYNEQFF.

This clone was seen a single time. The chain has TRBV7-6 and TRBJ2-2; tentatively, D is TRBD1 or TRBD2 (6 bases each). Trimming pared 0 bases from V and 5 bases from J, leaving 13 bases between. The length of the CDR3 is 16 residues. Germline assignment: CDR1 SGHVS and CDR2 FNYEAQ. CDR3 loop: CASSLAGGGGTGELFF. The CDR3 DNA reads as TGTGCCAGCAGCTTAGCTGGAGGAGGGGGGACCGGGGAGCTGTTTTTT.

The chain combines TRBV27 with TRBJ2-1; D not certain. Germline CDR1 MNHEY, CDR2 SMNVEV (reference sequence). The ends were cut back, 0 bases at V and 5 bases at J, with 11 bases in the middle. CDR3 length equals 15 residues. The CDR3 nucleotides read TGTGCCAGCAGTTTATCCCTTAAACTTGACAATGAGCAGTTCTTC. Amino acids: CASSLSLKLDNEQFF.

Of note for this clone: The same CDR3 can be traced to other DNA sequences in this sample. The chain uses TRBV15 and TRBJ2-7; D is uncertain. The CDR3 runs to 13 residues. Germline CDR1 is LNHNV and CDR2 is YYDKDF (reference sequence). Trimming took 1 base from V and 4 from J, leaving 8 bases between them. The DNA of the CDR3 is TGTGCCACCAGCAGAGGGTCGGGTTACGAGCAGTACTTC. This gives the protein CATSRGSGYEQYF.

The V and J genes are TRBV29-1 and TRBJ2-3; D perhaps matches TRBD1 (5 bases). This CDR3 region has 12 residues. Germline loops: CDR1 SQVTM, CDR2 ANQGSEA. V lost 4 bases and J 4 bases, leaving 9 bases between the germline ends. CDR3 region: CSVGPGPDTQYF. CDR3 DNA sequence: TGCAGCGTTGGGCCAGGGCCAGATACGCAGTATTTT.

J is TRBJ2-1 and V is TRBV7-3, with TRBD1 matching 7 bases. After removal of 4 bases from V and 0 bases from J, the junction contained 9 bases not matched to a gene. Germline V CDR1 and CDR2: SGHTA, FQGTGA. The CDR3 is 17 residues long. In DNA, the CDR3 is TGTGCCAGCAGCTCAGACAGGGCACTACTCTCCTACAATGAGCAGTTCTTC. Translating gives CASSSDRALLSYNEQFF.